This paragraph covers one TCR beta chain sequence. This sample was included in a study of blood T cell repertoires in COVID-19. At the level of the study: The samples span acute and convalescent COVID-19 from the United States, Italy and Spain. PBMCs, B-cell-depleted T cells, or T cells provided the cDNA or gDNA that made up the material.

Original handling: Reference gene primers were amplified, and this amplification served to estimate nucleated cell counts. The protocol was immunoSEQ multiplex PCR, while the TCRdb copy is restricted to in-frame clones and leaves out a portion. From that table come the V and J calls and clone size; the DNA was used to work out D and trimming. The sample holds around 210,000 clones, about 78% seen once. Germline assignment: CDR1 LNHDA and CDR2 SQIVND (reference sequence). The CDR3 spans 15 residues. With 7 bases removed from V and 1 base from J, the gap between germline ends came to 15 bases. This TCR was sampled from a woman aged 70-85 years with acute or convalescent COVID-19. This sequence joins TRBV19 and TRBJ2-3; D may be TRBD2 (5 bases). The sample taken for sequencing was peripheral blood. The CDR3 loop is CASTPRGSGTDTQYF. The CDR3 region has the DNA TGTGCCAGTACCCCCCGGGGTAGCGGCACAGATACGCAGTATTTT.